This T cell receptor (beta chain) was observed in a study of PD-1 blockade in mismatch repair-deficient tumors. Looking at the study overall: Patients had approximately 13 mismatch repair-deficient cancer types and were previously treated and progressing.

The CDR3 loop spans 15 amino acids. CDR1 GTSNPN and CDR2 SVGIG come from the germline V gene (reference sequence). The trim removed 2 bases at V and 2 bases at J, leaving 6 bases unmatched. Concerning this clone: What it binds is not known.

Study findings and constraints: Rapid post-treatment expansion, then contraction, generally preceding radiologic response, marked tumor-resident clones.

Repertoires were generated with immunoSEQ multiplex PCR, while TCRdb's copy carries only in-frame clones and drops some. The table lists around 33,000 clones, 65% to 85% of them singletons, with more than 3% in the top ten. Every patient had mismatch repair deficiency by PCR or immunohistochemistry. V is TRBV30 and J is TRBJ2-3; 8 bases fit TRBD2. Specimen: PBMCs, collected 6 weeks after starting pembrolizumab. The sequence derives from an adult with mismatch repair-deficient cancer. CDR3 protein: CAWSRASGYTDTQYF. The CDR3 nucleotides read TGTGCCTGGAGTAGGGCTAGCGGGTACACAGATACGCAGTATTTT.